Detailed here is one T cell receptor beta chain. The sample is drawn from a study of blood T cell repertoires in COVID-19. Across the whole study: The cDNA or gDNA used as material had been derived from T cells, B-cell-depleted T cells, or PBMCs.

Assay used: immunoSEQ multiplex PCR; TCRdb lists only in-frame clones, some missing. The profile shows over 200,000 clones, around 86% of them singletons. Trimming removed 3 bases from V and 3 bases from J; junction bases left unmatched: 10. Germline loops: CDR1 SGHDN, CDR2 FVKESK. CDR3 length: 18 amino acids. Sequencing was done on a sample of peripheral blood. This TCR was recovered from a man in his 60s who had recovered from COVID-19. The chain couples TRBV14 to TRBJ2-3; 12 bases align to TRBD1. The CDR3 protein is CASSQGPGQGARTDTQYF. The CDR3 DNA reads TGTGCCAGCAGCCAGGGACCGGGACAGGGGGCTAGGACAGATACGCAGTATTTT.